These T cell receptor beta chains were read from a single sample in a study of T-cell reconstitution after alpha-beta-depleted transplantation in children. From the PCR reads, TCRdb called clonotypes with MiXCR, one entry per CDR3 protein. The repertoire includes about 300,000 distinct CDR3 sequences, roughly a tenth of them detected once, and approximately 7% sits in the top ten. The sequencing used PBMCs, collected before TCRalphabeta/CD19-depleted stem cell transplant. These receptors all come from a boy in the first two years of life with acute myeloid leukemia, due to receive a stem cell transplant. The CDR3 runs from the conserved cysteine through the conserved F or W. D genes are given only for firm matches. The size of a clone is reported for some rows only, either as once, few or many, or as a class for expanded clones.

TRBJ1-2 | TRBD1 | many | TRBV7-8 | CASSLGFDRAGYTF | TGTGCCAGCAGCTTAGGATTTGACAGGGCTGGCTACACCTTC
TRBJ2-7 | TRBD1 | many | TRBV7-8 | CASSLPVRDRGISEQYF | TGTGCCAGCAGCTTACCAGTCCGGGACAGGGGGATTAGCGAGCAGTACTTC
TRBJ1-6 | . | many | TRBV28 | CASSFGGSYNSPLHF | TGTGCCAGCAGTTTTGGGGGTTCCTATAATTCACCCCTCCACTTT
TRBJ2-7 | . | many | TRBV29-1 | CSVVTGVSEQYF | TGCAGCGTCGTAACGGGGGTCTCCGAGCAGTACTTC
TRBJ2-7 | . | . | TRBV11-2 | CASSPSLGPYEQYF | TGTGCCAGCAGCCCCTCGCTCGGACCCTACGAGCAGTACTTC
TRBJ2-7 | . | many | TRBV7-9 | CASSLAVEQYF | TGTGCCAGCAGCTTAGCGGTCGAGCAGTACTTC
TRBJ2-2 | . | few | TRBV28 | CASSLIGLNTGELFF | TGTGCCAGCAGTTTAATAGGCCTGAACACCGGGGAGCTGTTTTTT
TRBJ2-3 | . | . | TRBV7-9 | CASSLPGIEGFTDTQYF | TGTGCCAGCAGCTTACCAGGGATTGAGGGGTTCACAGATACGCAGTATTTT
TRBJ2-7 | . | many | TRBV7-9 | CASSLSEVRIPYEQYF | TGTGCCAGCAGCTTATCTGAGGTCCGGATTCCCTACGAGCAGTACTTC
TRBJ1-5 | . | . | TRBV6-6 | CASRPSTGSNQPQHF | TGTGCCAGCAGACCGTCGACAGGAAGCAATCAGCCCCAGCATTTT
TRBJ2-2 | TRBD2 | many | TRBV3-1 | CASSLSGTSTGELFF | TGTGCCAGCAGCCTTTCCGGGACTAGCACCGGGGAGCTGTTTTTT
TRBJ2-3 | TRBD2 | many | TRBV3-1 | CASSQERGLDTDTQYF | TGTGCCAGCAGCCAAGAGCGGGGACTAGATACAGATACGCAGTATTTT
TRBJ1-2 | . | many | TRBV7-3 | CASSNGGDGYTF | TGTGCCAGCAGCAACGGAGGAGATGGCTACACCTTC
TRBJ2-7 | TRBD1 | few | TRBV12-3/TRBV12-4 | CASSVPGQTYYEQYF | TGTGCCAGCAGTGTACCGGGACAGACGTACTACGAGCAGTACTTC
TRBJ2-7 | . | . | TRBV20-1 | CSAYRLSYEQYF | TGCAGTGCGTACCGACTGTCCTACGAGCAGTACTTC
TRBJ1-3 | . | many | TRBV12-3/TRBV12-4 | CASRHGPSSGNTIYF | TGTGCCAGCAGGCACGGACCGAGCTCTGGAAACACCATATATTTT
TRBJ2-5 | TRBD1 | . | TRBV7-2 | CASSLVMGQGLETQYF | TGTGCCAGCAGCTTGGTAATGGGACAGGGGCTGGAGACCCAGTACTTC
TRBJ1-5 | . | few | TRBV21-1 | CASSKPSRTGYNQPQHF | TGTGCCAGCAGCAAACCCTCCAGGACAGGTTACAATCAGCCCCAGCATTTT
TRBJ2-2 | . | many | TRBV20-1 | CSARDRRELFF | TGCAGTGCTAGAGATCGAAGGGAGCTGTTTTTT
TRBJ2-7 | . | . | TRBV28 | CASSQGQRSYEQYF | TGTGCCAGCAGTCAAGGACAGAGGAGCTACGAGCAGTACTTC
TRBJ2-1 | TRBD2 | . | TRBV7-2 | CASSLAFGLAGGIKQFF | TGTGCCAGCAGCTTAGCCTTCGGACTAGCGGGGGGGATAAAGCAGTTCTTC
TRBJ2-2 | . | many | TRBV4-3 | CASSQLGDTGELFF | TGCGCCAGCAGCCAGCTCGGGGACACCGGGGAGCTGTTTTTT
TRBJ2-1 | TRBD2 | . | TRBV24-1 | CATSGLAAGAGYNEQFF | TGTGCCACCAGTGGCCTGGCAGCGGGAGCTGGTTACAATGAGCAGTTCTTC
TRBJ2-7 | . | many | TRBV12-3/TRBV12-4 | CASSFSSPYEQYF | TGTGCCAGCAGTTTTTCGTCGCCCTACGAGCAGTACTTC
TRBJ2-2 | . | . | TRBV11-2 | CASSTGRGAGTGELFF | TGTGCCAGCAGCACAGGTCGGGGGGCAGGCACCGGGGAGCTGTTTTTT
TRBJ2-3 | . | few | TRBV9 | CASRGLQDTQYF | TGTGCCAGCAGAGGACTTCAAGATACGCAGTATTTT
TRBJ2-7 | . | many | TRBV5-1 | CASSLWPGTSTYEQYF | TGCGCCAGCAGCTTGTGGCCCGGGACTTCTACCTACGAGCAGTACTTC
TRBJ1-6 | . | many | TRBV28 | CASSLGSTASPLHF | TGTGCCAGCAGTTTAGGGTCGACAGCTTCACCCCTCCACTTT
TRBJ2-2 | TRBD2 | many | TRBV6-6 | CASSYSGSTGELFF | TGTGCCAGCAGTTACAGCGGGAGCACCGGGGAGCTGTTTTTT
TRBJ1-5 | TRBD1 | many | TRBV7-8 | CASSLRDRTNQPQHF | TGTGCCAGCAGCTTAAGGGACAGGACAAATCAGCCCCAGCATTTT
TRBJ2-3 | TRBD2 | many | TRBV20-1 | CSARDYRRTDTQYF | TGCAGTGCCCGGGACTACAGACGCACAGATACGCAGTATTTT
TRBJ2-5 | TRBD1 | . | TRBV7-2 | CASSLEGQGAETQYF | TGTGCCAGCAGCCTAGAGGGCCAGGGGGCAGAGACCCAGTACTTC
TRBJ1-2 | . | many | TRBV5-1 | CASSWGSVPNYGYTF | TGCGCCAGCAGCTGGGGGAGCGTCCCTAACTATGGCTACACCTTC
TRBJ2-3 | TRBD2 | few | TRBV12-3/TRBV12-4 | CASSLGRGGGDTQYF | TGTGCCAGCAGTTTAGGTCGCGGGGGGGGGGATACGCAGTATTTT
TRBJ2-5 | . | many | TRBV11-2 | CASSPLRGVGETQYF | TGTGCCAGCAGCCCTCTGAGGGGGGTAGGGGAGACCCAGTACTTC
TRBJ2-1 | TRBD2 | many | TRBV18 | CASSQSGREQFF | TGTGCCAGCTCCCAAAGCGGGAGAGAGCAGTTCTTC
TRBJ1-4 | . | many | TRBV6-1 | CASGIEKLFF | TGTGCCAGCGGTATTGAAAAACTGTTTTTT
TRBJ2-5 | TRBD2 | many | TRBV29-1 | CSATGLAGEETQYF | TGCAGCGCAACGGGACTAGCGGGGGAAGAGACCCAGTACTTC
TRBJ2-7 | TRBD1 | many | TRBV4-1 | CASSQSGTGVSYEQYF | TGCGCCAGCAGCCAATCCGGGACAGGGGTTTCCTACGAGCAGTACTTC
TRBJ2-5 | TRBD1 | many | TRBV7-2 | CASSRAVFRTGVQETQYF | TGTGCCAGCAGCCGAGCGGTCTTCAGGACAGGGGTTCAAGAGACCCAGTACTTC
TRBJ2-3 | . | . | TRBV9 | CASSAYSTDTQYF | TGTGCCAGCAGCGCCTACTCCACAGATACGCAGTATTTT
TRBJ2-5 | . | . | TRBV11-1 | CASSLGAEETQYF | TGTGCCAGCAGCTTAGGGGCCGAGGAGACCCAGTACTTC
TRBJ2-3 | . | many | TRBV5-1 | CASSLREDTQYF | TGCGCCAGCAGCTTGAGGGAAGATACGCAGTATTTT
TRBJ2-7 | . | many | TRBV7-2 | CASSSIYEQYF | TGTGCCAGCAGCTCGATCTACGAGCAGTACTTC
TRBJ2-1 | . | few | TRBV6-5 | CASSYGFGLAKPYNEQFF | TGTGCCAGCAGTTACGGATTTGGGCTAGCAAAACCCTACAATGAGCAGTTCTTC
TRBJ2-1 | TRBD2 | many | TRBV5-4 | CASSLALTSGRAGDEQFF | TGTGCCAGCAGCTTGGCCCTTACTAGCGGGAGGGCGGGGGATGAGCAGTTCTTC
TRBJ2-7 | . | . | TRBV4-3 | CASSQVSGIYEQYF | TGCGCCAGCAGCCAAGTGTCCGGGATCTACGAGCAGTACTTC
TRBJ1-1 | . | few | TRBV20-1 | CSAANTGNTEAFF | TGCAGTGCTGCAAATACAGGGAACACTGAAGCTTTCTTT
TRBJ2-7 | TRBD1 | many | TRBV10-2 | CASSGQGEQYF | TGCGCCAGCAGTGGACAGGGCGAGCAGTACTTC
TRBJ2-2 | . | many | TRBV4-1 | CASSQDRWGSGELFF | TGCGCCAGCAGCCAAGATAGGTGGGGATCCGGGGAGCTGTTTTTT
TRBJ2-1 | . | many | TRBV9 | CASNVVGGDLRSEQFF | TGTGCCAGCAACGTAGTGGGGGGTGACTTAAGGAGCGAGCAGTTCTTC
TRBJ1-4 | . | many | TRBV5-6 | CASSLDRGNEKLFF | TGTGCCAGCAGCCTGGACAGAGGTAATGAAAAACTGTTTTTT
TRBJ2-1 | . | many | TRBV5-1 | CASSLVANSYNEQFF | TGCGCCAGCAGCTTGGTAGCTAACTCCTACAATGAGCAGTTCTTC